The 31 T cell receptor beta chains below come from one sample, sequenced in a study of beta chain features in type 1 diabetes. The isolated RNA, all of it, was reverse transcribed, so expressed TCRB transcripts were what got sequenced. Data came from immunoSEQ multiplex PCR; TCRdb stores just in-frame clones and leaves some out. The sample holds fewer than 350,000 clones, around 20% seen once. Sequenced sample: naive CD4+ T cells from blood. These receptors originate from a woman under 30 in good health.

This clone was counted only a few times. This chain uses TRBV5-1 with TRBJ2-3; tentative D call: TRBD2 (5 bases). CDR1 and CDR2 from the germline V gene are SGHRS and YFSETQ. Trimming removed 4 bases at V and 2 bases at J, with 14 bases between. The CDR3 is 15 amino acids. In DNA form, the CDR3 reads TGCGCCAGCAGCCCGGACTCGACCGTCACAGATACGCAGTATTTT. Protein sequence: CASSPDSTVTDTQYF.

This sequence joins TRBV4-2 and TRBJ2-2; 7 nucleotides match TRBD2. Germline lookup yields CDR1 LGHNA and CDR2 YNFKEQ. This CDR3 region has 14 residues. The trim removed 6 bases at V and 7 bases at J, leaving 8 bases unmatched. In DNA, the CDR3 is TGTGCCAGCAGTATGGAGCGGGGCCTCGGGGAGCTGTTTTTT. This codes for CASSMERGLGELFF.

CDR3 loop: CTSSSLERGRTDTQYF. CDR3 in DNA: TGCACCAGCAGCTCCCTGGAACGGGGGAGGACAGATACGCAGTATTTT. V usage is TRBV1 and J usage is TRBJ2-3; the table's D call TRBD2 went unverified against the DNA. TRBV1 counts as a pseudogene. This CDR3 is 16 amino acids long.

The chain joins TRBV30 to TRBJ1-4; D not resolved. V gave up 3 bases and J gave up 7 bases, with 6 bases separating them. The CDR3 runs to 11 residues. CDR1 is GTSNPN and CDR2 is SVGIG in the germline V gene (reference sequence). CDR3 sequence: CAWSTPEKLFF. The CDR3 nucleotides read TGTGCCTGGAGCACACCTGAAAAACTGTTTTTT.

Remarks on this clone: At one end the junction does not follow the germline gene, possibly because of a read error. The V gene is TRBV7-7, the J gene TRBJ2-5; D is possibly TRBD2 (6 bases). CDR1 and CDR2 from the germline V gene are SSHAT and FNYEAQ (reference sequence). The CDR3 covers 16 residues. CDR3 amino acids: CASSLAIAGPQETQYF. Written as DNA, the CDR3 is TGTGCTAGCAGCTTAGCGATTGCGGGACCACAAGAGACCCAGTACTTC.

This clone was detected only a few times. This chain connects TRBV7-9 to TRBJ2-1, with TRBD2 as a possible D gene (6 bases). Trimming left V 5 bases short and J 10 bases short, with 15 bases between. The CDR3 is 13 amino acids. Per the germline V gene, CDR1 is SEHNR and CDR2 is FQNEAQ (reference sequence). The CDR3 sequence: CASSEQARGEQFF. The DNA of the CDR3 is TGTGCCAGCAGCGAGCAGGCCCGGGGGGAGCAGTTCTTC.

The chain uses TRBV11-3 and TRBJ2-4; 9 bases match TRBD1. Trimming took 4 bases from V and 16 from J; bases not matched to a gene: 5. The germline V gene encodes CDR1 SGHNT and CDR2 YENEEA. The CDR3 is 11 amino acids. Here the CDR3 reads CASSSRDREYF. DNA for the CDR3: TGTGCCAGCAGCTCCCGGGACAGGGAATACTTC.

This clone showed up just a few times. The chain has TRBV4-2 and TRBJ2-1; 8 bases line up with TRBD2. CDR1 and CDR2 from the germline V gene are LGHNA and YNFKEQ. The CDR3 runs to 14 residues. With 6 bases clipped from V and 10 bases from J, the junction kept 11 bases outside the gene matches. CDR3 region: CASSSGTRGFEQFF. As DNA, the CDR3 is TGTGCCAGCAGTTCCGGGACTAGAGGTTTCGAGCAGTTCTTC.

This clone was detected a few times. The chain links TRBV2 to TRBJ2-7; D possibly corresponds to TRBD2 (6 bases). Trimming took off 11 bases at V and 2 bases at J, with 19 bases between the two ends. CDR3 length: 14 residues. In germline, CDR1 is SNHLY, CDR2 FYNNEI. CDR3 region: CAGGVGILTYEQYF. The DNA of the CDR3 is TGTGCCGGAGGGGTAGGGATCCTCACCTACGAGCAGTACTTC.

This clone was seen more than once but under ten times. The chain links TRBV2 to TRBJ1-5; 9 bases match TRBD1. This CDR3 is built from 16 residues. The germline V gene encodes CDR1 SNHLY and CDR2 FYNNEI. The V and J ends lost 6 bases and 4 bases, in that order; junction bases with no gene match: 10. CDR3 nucleotide sequence: TGTGCCAGCAGAACGAACAGGGGGCTCTCAAATCAGCCCCAGCATTTT. Translated, it gives CASRTNRGLSNQPQHF.

The J gene is TRBJ2-5, the V gene TRBV6-5; maybe TRBD1 (5 bases). Germline V gene data show CDR1 as MNHEY and CDR2 as SVGAGI. With 6 bases removed from V and 3 bases from J, the gap between germline ends came to 11 bases. This CDR3 is built from 13 residues. CDR3 nucleotide sequence: TGTGCCAGCAGACGGACAACGAAAGAGACCCAGTACTTC. This codes for CASRRTTKETQYF.

V and J are TRBV30 and TRBJ1-3; the D is unclear. The CDR3 is 14 amino acids. Looked up from germline, CDR1 is GTSNPN and CDR2 is SVGIG (reference sequence). Trimming left V 4 bases short and J 0 bases short, with 10 bases between. CDR3 nucleotide sequence: TGTGCCTGGACTCCCCTCTTCTCTGGAAACACCATATATTTT. Translating it yields CAWTPLFSGNTIYF.

This clone has a handful of counts. The V gene is TRBV27, the J gene TRBJ2-1, with D possibly TRBD2 on 6 matching bases. This CDR3 contains 15 residues. V lost 8 bases to trimming and J lost 4 bases, with 18 bases between them. Germline V gives CDR1 MNHEY, CDR2 SMNVEV (reference sequence). The CDR3 DNA reads as TGTGCCAGCGTGGCGAGAACCGGGACTTACAATGAGCAGTTCTTC. This translates into CASVARTGTYNEQFF.

This clone appeared a few times. This CDR3 is CSVEPGQHYGYTF. The CDR3 nucleotides read TGCAGCGTTGAACCGGGACAACACTATGGCTACACCTTC. The chain is built from TRBV29-1 and TRBJ1-2, with D possibly matching TRBD1 (6 bases). Germline V gives CDR1 SQVTM, CDR2 ANQGSEA. Deletions cut 2 bases from V and 3 bases from J, with 10 bases between. CDR3 length: 13 residues.

The chain has TRBV19 and TRBJ2-1; 7 bases fit TRBD2. J was trimmed by 8 bases and V by 3 bases; bases with no gene match: 4. Germline V gives CDR1 LNHDA, CDR2 SQIVND (reference sequence). The CDR3 has 13 amino acids. The CDR3 sequence: CASSMRGIDEQFF. The CDR3 DNA sequence: TGTGCCAGTAGTATGCGGGGGATTGATGAGCAGTTCTTC.

This clone was observed a few times. The chain's CDR3 is CSVEGSGYEQYF. The CDR3 bases are TGCAGCGTTGAAGGTTCGGGTTACGAGCAGTACTTC. V and J are TRBV29-1 and TRBJ2-7; no clear D. The CDR3 runs to 12 residues. The germline gives CDR1 SQVTM, CDR2 ANQGSEA. V was cut by 1 base and J by 4 bases, with 8 bases left in between.

The gene calls are TRBV25-1 and TRBJ2-3; 7 positions agree with TRBD1. Germline CDR1 is MGHDK and CDR2 is SYGVNS. V dropped 6 bases and J dropped 3; count of bases not matched to a gene: 3. This CDR3 spans 13 amino acids. This CDR3 reads CASSLTGTDTQYF. The CDR3 DNA reads TGTGCCAGCAGCTTGACAGGGACAGATACGCAGTATTTT.

The table lists this clone with a few counts. V gene TRBV5-1 combines with J gene TRBJ2-5; a weak D match, TRBD1 (6 bases). CDR1 SGHRS and CDR2 YFSETQ come from the germline V gene. V lost 0 bases and J 2 bases, leaving 11 bases between the germline ends. This CDR3 spans 15 amino acids. The DNA of the CDR3 is TGCGCCAGCAGCTTGGAAACAGGGCGTCAAGAGACCCAGTACTTC. Translating gives CASSLETGRQETQYF.

This clone appeared a few times. The rearrangement uses TRBV7-9 and TRBJ2-5, with TRBD2 as a possible D gene (5 bases). The CDR3 runs 15 residues. V was trimmed by 5 bases and J by 1 base, leaving 14 bases between them. The V gene's germline CDR1 is SEHNR and CDR2 FQNEAQ (reference sequence). The DNA for the CDR3 is TGTGCCAGCAGCCCACGAGGGAACTTCCAAGAGACCCAGTACTTC. This translates into CASSPRGNFQETQYF.

This chain joins TRBV30 and TRBJ1-1; 8 positions agree with TRBD1. The CDR3 extends over 12 amino acids. Germline V gene lookup returns CDR1 GTSNPN and CDR2 SVGIG (reference sequence). Trimming at V came to 3 bases and at J to 13 bases, leaving 10 bases not matched to a gene. In nucleotides, the CDR3 is TGTGCCTGGAGGCAGGGGGCGGGAGAGGGTTTCTTT. It specifies CAWRQGAGEGFF.

V and J are TRBV19 and TRBJ2-5; 13 positions match TRBD2. CDR1 LNHDA and CDR2 SQIVND come from the germline V gene (reference sequence). This CDR3 contains 15 residues. Losses at the gene ends were 7 bases for V and 4 bases for J; bases not matched to a gene: 6. Here the CDR3 reads CASNTRTSGRETQYF. CDR3 nucleotides: TGTGCCAGTAACACCCGGACTAGCGGGAGAGAGACCCAGTACTTC. Based on the CDR3 plus reference TRBV19 and TRBJ2-5, the full variable domain is DGGITQSPKYLFRKEGQNVTLSCEQNLNHDAMYWYRQDPGQGLRLIYYSQIVNDFQKGDIAEGYSVSREKKESFPLTVTSAQKNPTAFYLCASNTRTSGRETQYFGPGTRLLVL.

Only a few counts were recorded for this clone. One junction end does not reproduce the germline sequence, and a read error may be involved. This chain connects TRBV20-1 to TRBJ1-2; the D is unclear. This CDR3 region has 11 residues. Per the germline V gene, CDR1 is DFQATT and CDR2 is SNEGSKA (reference sequence). CDR3 sequence (DNA): TGCAGTGCTCATTACTCGAGGGAATTGGCCTTC. Translating gives CSAHYSRELAF.

The gene calls are TRBV5-6 and TRBJ2-6, with D possibly matching TRBD1 (7 bases). Germline V lookup: CDR1 SGHDT, CDR2 YYEEEE. V was trimmed by 5 bases and J by 2 bases, leaving 17 bases between them. There are 17 residues in the CDR3. The CDR3, as DNA: TGTGCCAGCAGACATAGACAGGGAGGAACTGGGGCCAACGTCCTGACTTTC. The encoded protein is CASRHRQGGTGANVLTF.

Only a few counts were recorded for this clone. Other nucleotide sequences in the sample specify the same CDR3. The rearrangement uses TRBV18 and TRBJ2-7; 10 bases agree with TRBD1. The CDR3 totals 14 residues. The germline V gene has CDR1 KGHSH and CDR2 LQKENI. The V segment lost 6 bases and the J segment 2 bases; nucleotides outside the gene matches: 4. The CDR3 bases are TGTGCCAGCTCGCCGGGACAGGGGACCTACGAGCAGTACTTC. This encodes CASSPGQGTYEQYF.

This clone occurred many times. The rearrangement joins TRBV30 to TRBJ2-5, with D tentatively TRBD1 (6 bases). The germline V gene has CDR1 GTSNPN and CDR2 SVGIG (reference sequence). The V gene lost 7 bases and the J gene lost 5 bases, with 11 bases spanning the gap. The CDR3 is 11 amino acids. CDR3 DNA sequence: TGTGCCTCTGGACAGCGGGAGACCCAGTACTTC. Protein product: CASGQRETQYF. The full variable domain, completed using reference TRBV30 and TRBJ2-5, is SQTIHQWPATLVQPVGSPLSLECTVEGTSNPNLYWYRQAAGRGLQLLFYSVGIGQISSEVPQNLSASRPQDRQFILSSKKLLLSDSGFYLCASGQRETQYFGPGTRLLVL.

The chain employs TRBV29-1 and TRBJ1-1; 7 bases align to TRBD1. Per the germline V gene, CDR1 is SQVTM and CDR2 is ANQGSEA. The V gene end was trimmed by 5 bases and the J gene end by 7 bases; junction bases not matched to a gene: 7. The CDR3 has 12 residues. In DNA, the CDR3 is TGCAGCGTTTTAACAGGGGTAGTTGAAGCTTTCTTT. It yields the protein CSVLTGVVEAFF.

This clone was counted a few times. The chain combines TRBV7-9 with TRBJ2-1, with TRBD2 as a possible D gene (7 bases). The CDR3 loop spans 15 amino acids. V shed 6 bases and J shed 0 bases, with 12 bases lying between them. The germline CDR1 and CDR2 sequences are SEHNR and FQNEAQ (reference sequence). The DNA of the CDR3 is TGTGCCAGCAGATCGGGGGGCCCCTCCTACAATGAGCAGTTCTTC. Protein: CASRSGGPSYNEQFF.

This chain links TRBV4-1 with TRBJ2-1; 14 nucleotides align to TRBD2. Trimming took 1 base from V and 5 from J; bases not matched to a gene: 4. The CDR3 has 17 amino acids. Germline loops: CDR1 MGHRA, CDR2 YSYEKL. CDR3 in amino acids: CASSQALGLAGDNEQFF. The CDR3 DNA reads TGCGCCAGCAGCCAAGCCCTGGGACTAGCGGGAGACAATGAGCAGTTCTTC.

This clone was observed a few times. The chain couples TRBV15 to TRBJ2-7; the match to TRBD1 covers 7 bases. The CDR3 runs 15 residues. The germline gives CDR1 LNHNV, CDR2 YYDKDF (reference sequence). V shed 1 base and J 5 bases; nucleotides not matched to a gene: 8. The CDR3 loop reads CATSRVLTGTDEQYF. CDR3 bases: TGTGCCACCAGCAGAGTCCTGACAGGGACCGACGAGCAGTACTTC.

The CDR3 sequence is CSASGMDTQYF. In nucleotides, the CDR3 is TGCAGTGCTAGCGGGATGGATACGCAGTATTTT. The chain employs TRBV20-1 and TRBJ2-3, with D possibly TRBD2 on 5 matching bases. Deletions cut 3 bases from V and 6 bases from J, with 7 bases between. CDR3 length: 11 amino acids. Germline CDR1 and CDR2: DFQATT and SNEGSKA (reference sequence).

The rearrangement joins TRBV29-1 to TRBJ1-1, with 7 bases fitting TRBD1. CDR3 size: 13 residues. CDR1 is SQVTM and CDR2 is ANQGSEA in the germline V gene. V dropped 5 bases and J dropped 0; count of bases not matched to a gene: 3. This CDR3 is CSVTGTVNTEAFF. For the CDR3, the DNA is TGCAGCGTTACCGGGACAGTGAACACTGAAGCTTTCTTT.